This T cell receptor (beta chain) is from a study of T cell changes during pregnancy in multiple sclerosis. Generated by immunoSEQ multiplex PCR, the TCRdb table keeps only in-frame clones and is missing some. The sample shows roughly 38,000 clones, roughly 88% of them seen only once. In germline, CDR1 is MNHNY, CDR2 SVGAGI (reference sequence). V dropped 10 bases and J dropped 2; count of bases not matched to a gene: 10. The CDR3 spans 14 residues. The receptor comes from a female donor with multiple sclerosis, enrolled in a pregnancy study. This sample comprised CD8+ T cells from peripheral blood mononuclear cells, obtained in the first trimester of pregnancy. The chain joins TRBV6-6 to TRBJ2-5; TRBD1 matches at 7 bases. The CDR3 region has the DNA TGTGCCACCGGGACAGTCAGCTCTCAAGAGACCCAGTACTTC. It is translated as CATGTVSSQETQYF.